Below, 23 T cell receptor beta chains from the same sample are listed, as sequenced in a study of monozygotic twins with inflammatory bowel disease. TCRdb processed the 5' RACE reads again and assigns one entry to each CDR3 protein, with no DNA. The sample table sets out about 330,000 distinct CDR3 sequences. Material for sequencing was blood. The receptors were gathered from a human donor with ulcerative colitis or Crohn's disease, or a healthy co-twin of an affected twin (not recorded which).

The V call is TRBV28, the J call TRBJ1-1; TCRdb designates TRBD1, a call that cannot be tested without DNA. The CDR3 has 13 amino acids. Germline CDR1 MDHEN, CDR2 SYDVKM. CDR3 sequence reads: CASILRGNTEAFF. Full variable domain (missing parts from reference TRBV28 and TRBJ1-1): DVKVTQSSRYLVKRTGEKVFLECVQDMDHENMFWYRQDPGLGLRLIYFSYDVKMKEKGDIPEGYSVSREKKERFSLILESASTNQTSMYLCASILRGNTEAFFGQGTRLTVV.

This chain connects TRBV3-1 to TRBJ1-1; TCRdb reports TRBD1, a call that lacks DNA to check it against. CDR1 LGHDT and CDR2 YNNKEL come from the germline V gene (reference sequence). This CDR3 comprises 15 residues. The CDR3 spells CASSSLGGRVTEAFF. Using reference TRBV3-1 and TRBJ1-1 for the parts outside the CDR3, the full variable domain is DTAVSQTPKYLVTQMGNDKSIKCEQNLGHDTMYWYKQDSKKFLKIMFSYNNKELIINETVPNRFSPKSPDKAHLNLHINSLELGDSAVYFCASSSLGGRVTEAFFGQGTRLTVV.

The gene calls are TRBV28 and TRBJ1-2; TCRdb picks TRBD1, but there is no DNA to check that call. The CDR3 length is 14 residues. Germline CDR1 is MDHEN and CDR2 is SYDVKM. CDR3: CATAEVQATYGYTF.

The V call is TRBV7-9, the J call TRBJ1-6. The CDR3 totals 14 residues. Germline V gene sequence: CDR1 SEHNR, CDR2 FQNEAQ (reference sequence). The CDR3: CASSFGPLGSPLHF.

The chain is built from TRBV29-1 and TRBJ2-2; TCRdb selects TRBD1, and the lack of DNA leaves this call unchecked. CDR1 and CDR2 (germline): SQVTM, ANQGSEA. The CDR3 runs to 14 residues. The CDR3: CSALGQLATGELFF.

The chain couples TRBV20-1 to TRBJ2-3; without DNA, the TCRdb call of TRBD2 cannot be checked. This CDR3 has 16 amino acids. The germline V gene encodes CDR1 DFQATT and CDR2 SNEGSKA (reference sequence). Here the CDR3 reads CSARAGLSSSTDTQYF.

This rearrangement joins TRBV29-1 to TRBJ2-1; the D call of TRBD1 rests on TCRdb alone, since no DNA is present to check it. The CDR3 spans 11 residues. CDR1 and CDR2 (germline): SQVTM, ANQGSEA. CDR3 residues: CSVAPQGRQSF.

The chain uses TRBV7-6 and TRBJ2-1; TCRdb indicates TRBD1, and absent DNA this call remains unverified. This CDR3 region has 15 residues. Per the germline V gene, CDR1 is SGHVS and CDR2 is FNYEAQ. The CDR3 region is CASSDLQGAENEQFF.

The rearrangement links TRBV27 to TRBJ2-7; as DNA is missing, the TRBD2 call by TCRdb cannot be tested. The CDR3 extends over 16 amino acids. Germline CDR1 MNHEY, CDR2 SMNVEV (reference sequence). This CDR3 is CASSAATSGSFYEQYF.

This chain connects TRBV7-9 to TRBJ2-1; TCRdb's assignment of TRBD2 cannot be checked, as there is no DNA. Germline V gene data show CDR1 as SEHNR and CDR2 as FQNEAQ (reference sequence). This CDR3 contains 16 residues. This CDR3 is CASRPLGGLHYNEQFF.

The chain has TRBV5-6 and TRBJ2-7; TCRdb gives TRBD1 as the D gene, but with no DNA this cannot be confirmed. The CDR3 is 18 residues long. Germline CDR1 reads SGHDT; CDR2 reads YYEEEE. The CDR3 here is CASSLDPRDRVLTYEQYF.

J is TRBJ1-2 and V is TRBV10-2; TCRdb's D call, TRBD1, is unchecked because there is no DNA. CDR1 is WSHSY, CDR2 SAAADI, per germline. The CDR3 consists of 19 residues. The CDR3 protein is CASSESQGYPTSPNYGYTF.

The chain is built from TRBV6-2 or TRBV6-3 and TRBJ2-1; the D gene TCRdb calls, TRBD1, cannot be checked with no DNA. Germline-derived CDR1 and CDR2 are MNHEY and SVGEGT. The CDR3 spans 14 residues. CDR3 in amino acids: CASSNGDPDNEQFF.

The chain joins TRBV4-1 to TRBJ2-7; the TRBD2 assignment by TCRdb is unverifiable without DNA. Germline CDR1 reads MGHRA; CDR2 reads YSYEKL. The CDR3 spans 17 residues. This chain's CDR3 is CASSQGRFGSPSYEQYF.

This chain links TRBV20-1 with TRBJ1-5; the D call of TRBD1 rests on TCRdb alone, since no DNA is present to check it. The CDR3 length is 15 residues. From germline, CDR1 is DFQATT and CDR2 SNEGSKA (reference sequence). The CDR3 sequence is CSARGRQGSNQPQHF.

This rearrangement joins TRBV10-3 to TRBJ2-7. Germline CDR1 reads ENHRY; CDR2 reads SYGVKD. The CDR3 totals 14 residues. The CDR3 is CAISDSGRTYEQYF.

The chain uses TRBV27 and TRBJ1-1; TCRdb returns TRBD1, unconfirmable since there is no DNA. CDR1 and CDR2 from the germline V gene are MNHEY and SMNVEV (reference sequence). There are 13 residues in the CDR3. Here the CDR3 reads CASRWDPGSEAFF.

CDR3 sequence reads: CASSFRNSAYEQYF. The chain recombines TRBV28 with TRBJ2-7. Germline CDR1 is MDHEN and CDR2 is SYDVKM. The CDR3 loop spans 14 amino acids.

The gene calls are TRBV4-3 and TRBJ2-4; TCRdb's D gene call, TRBD2, goes unchecked for lack of DNA. This CDR3 region has 17 residues. Germline assignment: CDR1 LGHNA and CDR2 YSLEER. The CDR3 region is CASSQDTGSGTKNIQYF.

The chain is built from TRBV7-8 and TRBJ2-3; without DNA, the TCRdb call of TRBD1 cannot be checked. The CDR3 runs 13 residues. In germline, CDR1 is SGHVS, CDR2 FQNEAQ. CDR3 amino acids: CASSYTGSDTQYF.

V usage is TRBV12-3 or TRBV12-4 and J usage is TRBJ1-5; TCRdb calls TRBD1, which cannot be checked without DNA. The CDR3 is 14 amino acids. CDR3 region: CASSNPGERRPQHF.

This chain connects TRBV5-1 to TRBJ2-7; TCRdb reports TRBD1, a call that lacks DNA to check it against. Germline V gene lookup returns CDR1 SGHRS and CDR2 YFSETQ. The CDR3 is 17 residues long. This CDR3 reads CASSSNRDRLSSYEQYF.

This sequence joins TRBV20-1 and TRBJ2-2; without DNA, the TCRdb call of TRBD1 cannot be checked. The germline V gene has CDR1 DFQATT and CDR2 SNEGSKA (reference sequence). The CDR3 runs 14 residues. This CDR3 reads CSAQDRGNTGELFF.